This T cell receptor beta chain emerged from a study of blood T cell repertoires in COVID-19. V gave up 6 bases and J gave up 3 bases; unmatched junction bases: 3. Germline V gene data show CDR1 as SGHAT and CDR2 as FQDESV (reference sequence). There are 14 residues in the CDR3. Under the authors' procedure: Reference gene primer amplification yielded estimated nucleated cell counts. Profiling relied on immunoSEQ multiplex PCR, and the TCRdb table lists in-frame clones only, not all of them. The V and J calls and the clone size are those of that table, but D and trimming were determined from the DNA. The data contain 200,000 to 250,000 clones, roughly nine tenths of them singletons.

The V and J genes are TRBV11-1 and TRBJ2-3, with 10 bases matching TRBD2. The specimen was peripheral blood. This TCR was sampled from a man in his sixties with acute or convalescent COVID-19. CDR3 residues: CASRIAGGTDTQYF. The CDR3 bases are TGTGCCAGCAGAATAGCGGGAGGAACAGATACGCAGTATTTT.